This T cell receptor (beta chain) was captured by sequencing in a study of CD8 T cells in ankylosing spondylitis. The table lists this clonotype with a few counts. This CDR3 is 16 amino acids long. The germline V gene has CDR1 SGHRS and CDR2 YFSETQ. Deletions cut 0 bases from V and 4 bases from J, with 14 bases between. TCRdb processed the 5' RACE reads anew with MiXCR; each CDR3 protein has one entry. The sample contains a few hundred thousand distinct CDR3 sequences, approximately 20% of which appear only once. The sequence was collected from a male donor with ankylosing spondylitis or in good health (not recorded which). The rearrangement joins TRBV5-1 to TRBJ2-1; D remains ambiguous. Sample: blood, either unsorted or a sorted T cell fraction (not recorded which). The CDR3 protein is CASSLVRKTGYNEQFF. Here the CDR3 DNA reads TGCGCCAGCAGCTTGGTGCGGAAGACTGGTTACAATGAGCAGTTCTTC. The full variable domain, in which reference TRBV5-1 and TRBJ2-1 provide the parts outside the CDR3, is KAGVTQTPRYLIKTRGQQVTLSCSPISGHRSVSWYQQTPGQGLQFLFEYFSETQRNKGNFPGRFSGRQFSNSRSEMNVSTLELGDSALYLCASSLVRKTGYNEQFFGPGTRLTVL.